A selection of T cell receptor beta chains follows, all from one sample in a study of blood T cells in healthy people across ages. In TCRdb, the 5' RACE reads were re-called with MiXCR into one record per CDR3 protein. The table has approximately 1,700,000 distinct CDR3 sequences, approximately 40% seen once. Specimen: blood. Receptors were obtained from a human donor in good health. The CDR3 runs from the conserved cysteine through the conserved F or W. D genes are given only for firm matches. Clone size is not always given. Where it is, it says once, few, many or a class for expanded clones.

j_call: TRBJ1-5; v_call: TRBV12-3/TRBV12-4; d_call: TRBD1; clone_size: NA; cdr3_nt: TGTGCCAGCGGTTTTGGGACAGGGGGCAATCAGCCCCAGCATTTT; cdr3_aa: CASGFGTGGNQPQHF
j_call: TRBJ2-5; v_call: TRBV10-3; d_call: TRBD2; clone_size: NA; cdr3_nt: TGTGCCATCAGTGAGTCGGCGGGGGGGCGGAAGACCCAGTACTTC; cdr3_aa: CAISESAGGRKTQYF
j_call: TRBJ2-7; v_call: TRBV7-6; d_call: NA; clone_size: NA; cdr3_nt: TGTGCCAGCAGCCAATTAAGCGGCTCCTACGAGCAGTACTTC; cdr3_aa: CASSQLSGSYEQYF
j_call: TRBJ2-2; v_call: TRBV4-2; d_call: TRBD2; clone_size: NA; cdr3_nt: TGTGCCAGCAGCCAAGTACCCAGCGGGGATGGCGGGGAGCTGTTTTTT; cdr3_aa: CASSQVPSGDGGELFF
j_call: TRBJ2-1; v_call: TRBV4-2; d_call: NA; clone_size: NA; cdr3_nt: TGTGCCAGCAGCCAAGAGGTCGGGGCGGTAGGGGATGAGCAGTTCTTC; cdr3_aa: CASSQEVGAVGDEQFF
j_call: TRBJ2-1; v_call: TRBV3-1; d_call: NA; clone_size: few; cdr3_nt: TGTGCCAGCAGCCAACAAGTGGGGGGTCCGTACAATGAGCAGTTCTTC; cdr3_aa: CASSQQVGGPYNEQFF
j_call: TRBJ2-5; v_call: TRBV24-1; d_call: NA; clone_size: NA; cdr3_nt: TGTGCCTCCAGTGAACAAGGGACAAGAGAGACCCAGTACTTC; cdr3_aa: CASSEQGTRETQYF
j_call: TRBJ2-7; v_call: TRBV20-1; d_call: NA; clone_size: NA; cdr3_nt: TGCAGTGCTCCCGATTTAACCACTTACTACGAGCAGTACTTC; cdr3_aa: CSAPDLTTYYEQYF
j_call: TRBJ2-5; v_call: TRBV7-2; d_call: NA; clone_size: NA; cdr3_nt: TGTGCCAGCAGCCCCCAGACAGCACAAGAGACCCTGTACTTC; cdr3_aa: CASSPQTAQETLYF
j_call: TRBJ1-1; v_call: TRBV25-1; d_call: TRBD1; clone_size: once; cdr3_nt: TGTGCCAGCAGCGCTCATATACAGGGGGGGGCTGAAGCTTTCTTT; cdr3_aa: CASSAHIQGGAEAFF
j_call: TRBJ1-2; v_call: TRBV5-1; d_call: NA; clone_size: NA; cdr3_nt: TGCGCCAGCAGCTCCGGGATTGGGAACTATGGCTACACCTTC; cdr3_aa: CASSSGIGNYGYTF
j_call: TRBJ2-5; v_call: TRBV5-1; d_call: NA; clone_size: NA; cdr3_nt: TGCGCCAGCAGCTTGGATGCGGGCATAGTAGAGACCCAGTACTTC; cdr3_aa: CASSLDAGIVETQYF
j_call: TRBJ2-1; v_call: TRBV29-1; d_call: NA; clone_size: NA; cdr3_nt: TGCAGCGCTGTAGGGACTCCTCGGGATGAGCAGTTCTTC; cdr3_aa: CSAVGTPRDEQFF
j_call: TRBJ1-2; v_call: TRBV10-3; d_call: NA; clone_size: few; cdr3_nt: TGTGCCACGGGGTTAGGATATAAGTTCGGCTATGGCTACACCTTC; cdr3_aa: CATGLGYKFGYGYTF
j_call: TRBJ2-6; v_call: TRBV27; d_call: NA; clone_size: few; cdr3_nt: TGTGCCAGCAGTATCCGGGCCCCCGTCGGAAATCCTGGGGCCAACGTCCTGACTTTC; cdr3_aa: CASSIRAPVGNPGANVLTF
j_call: TRBJ2-1; v_call: TRBV10-3; d_call: NA; clone_size: NA; cdr3_nt: TGTGCCATCAGTGAGTCGTCGGGTAGCCCCCCCTACAATGAGCAGTTCTTC; cdr3_aa: CAISESSGSPPYNEQFF
j_call: TRBJ1-5; v_call: TRBV20-1; d_call: NA; clone_size: few; cdr3_nt: TGCAGTGCTCTCCCGACAGAGGACATTAATCAGCCCCAGCATTTT; cdr3_aa: CSALPTEDINQPQHF
j_call: TRBJ1-5; v_call: TRBV5-5; d_call: NA; clone_size: NA; cdr3_nt: TGTGCCAGCAGCCGGACAGCTCTTAGCAATCAGCCCCAGCATTTT; cdr3_aa: CASSRTALSNQPQHF
j_call: TRBJ2-5; v_call: TRBV7-2; d_call: TRBD1; clone_size: few; cdr3_nt: TGTGCCAGCAGCCAGGGGGCCTTACAGACCCAGTACTTC; cdr3_aa: CASSQGALQTQYF
j_call: TRBJ1-2; v_call: TRBV4-2; d_call: NA; clone_size: few; cdr3_nt: TGTGCCAGCAGCCCAGCTCCCGAGGGCCGTGGCTACACCTTC; cdr3_aa: CASSPAPEGRGYTF
j_call: TRBJ2-1; v_call: TRBV13; d_call: TRBD2; clone_size: NA; cdr3_nt: TGTGCCAGCAGCTTCCCTAGCGGGGCATACAATGAGCAGTTCTTC; cdr3_aa: CASSFPSGAYNEQFF
j_call: TRBJ2-7; v_call: TRBV6-1; d_call: NA; clone_size: NA; cdr3_nt: TGTGCCAGCAGTGTCCTCGGGACGGGCGAGCAGTACTTC; cdr3_aa: CASSVLGTGEQYF
j_call: TRBJ2-3; v_call: TRBV10-3; d_call: TRBD1; clone_size: NA; cdr3_nt: TGTGCCATCAGAGGGACAGGCAGCACAGATACGCAGTATTTT; cdr3_aa: CAIRGTGSTDTQYF
j_call: TRBJ2-1; v_call: TRBV4-3; d_call: NA; clone_size: NA; cdr3_nt: TGCGCCAGCAGCCAAGATAGTGCAGGGATCTCCTACAATGAGCAGTTCTTC; cdr3_aa: CASSQDSAGISYNEQFF
j_call: TRBJ1-1; v_call: TRBV13; d_call: NA; clone_size: few; cdr3_nt: TGTGCCAGCAGCTTAGAACAACTCACTGAAGCTTTCTTT; cdr3_aa: CASSLEQLTEAFF
j_call: TRBJ2-7; v_call: TRBV29-1; d_call: NA; clone_size: few; cdr3_nt: TGCAGCGTTGGAGGGGGGGGGGCTTCCTACGAGCAGTACTTC; cdr3_aa: CSVGGGGASYEQYF
j_call: TRBJ2-5; v_call: TRBV12-3/TRBV12-4; d_call: TRBD1; clone_size: many; cdr3_nt: TGTGCCAGCAGCTTTAGGCAGGGGGCGGAGACCCAGTACTTC; cdr3_aa: CASSFRQGAETQYF
j_call: TRBJ2-5; v_call: TRBV20-1; d_call: NA; clone_size: few; cdr3_nt: TGCAGTGCACCCTTGAAGGGGGTCGAGACCCAGTACTTC; cdr3_aa: CSAPLKGVETQYF
j_call: TRBJ2-5; v_call: TRBV12-3/TRBV12-4; d_call: NA; clone_size: NA; cdr3_nt: TGTGCCAGCAGTTTCAATCAGGGGATGGGAGAGACCCAGTACTTC; cdr3_aa: CASSFNQGMGETQYF
j_call: TRBJ1-2; v_call: TRBV15; d_call: TRBD1; clone_size: few; cdr3_nt: TGTGCCACCAGCACCCAACTAACAGGGGCGTGGTTTGGCTACACCTTC; cdr3_aa: CATSTQLTGAWFGYTF
j_call: TRBJ2-7; v_call: TRBV2; d_call: NA; clone_size: NA; cdr3_nt: TGTGCCAGCACCCTACGGGCGGATCCGGGAAACGAGCAGTACTTC; cdr3_aa: CASTLRADPGNEQYF
j_call: TRBJ1-2; v_call: TRBV7-2; d_call: NA; clone_size: NA; cdr3_nt: TGTGCCAGCAGGTCGACGCTCTCGAGGGATGGCTACACCTTC; cdr3_aa: CASRSTLSRDGYTF
j_call: TRBJ2-4; v_call: TRBV4-3; d_call: NA; clone_size: NA; cdr3_nt: TGCGCCAGCAGCCAAGAAGGGGGCGGGGAGCAGTACTTC; cdr3_aa: CASSQEGGGEQYF
j_call: TRBJ2-1; v_call: TRBV29-1; d_call: TRBD2; clone_size: few; cdr3_nt: TGCAGCGTTGATTCACTAGCGGGGGGGCGCAATGAGCAGTTCTTC; cdr3_aa: CSVDSLAGGRNEQFF
j_call: TRBJ2-1; v_call: TRBV28; d_call: NA; clone_size: few; cdr3_nt: TGTGCCAGCAACTCATACGGGAATGAGCAGTTCTTC; cdr3_aa: CASNSYGNEQFF
j_call: TRBJ2-3; v_call: TRBV7-2; d_call: TRBD1; clone_size: many; cdr3_nt: TGTGCCAGCAGCTTAGGGACAGGGACAGATACGCAGTATTTT; cdr3_aa: CASSLGTGTDTQYF
j_call: TRBJ2-7; v_call: TRBV29-1; d_call: NA; clone_size: few; cdr3_nt: TGCAGCGCACAGGGTCAAAATTCTTACGAGCAGTACTTC; cdr3_aa: CSAQGQNSYEQYF